These 6 T cell receptor beta chains were sequenced from one sample in a study of blood T cells in healthy people across ages. With a J-beta primer mix and a sample-barcoded 5' primer, a second PCR ran roughly 7 to 11 cycles. Via MiXCR, TCRdb re-called the 5' RACE reads, giving one row per CDR3 protein. The profile shows over a million distinct CDR3 sequences, 35% to 45% of them singletons. The sequenced material came from blood. The receptors derive from a woman under 30 in good health.

There are a few counts of this clonotype. The CDR3 reads CASSKPGPTGNEQFF. The CDR3 bases are TGTGCCAGCAGTAAGCCGGGACCAACGGGCAATGAGCAGTTCTTC. The chain carries TRBV28 and TRBJ2-1; tentatively, D is TRBD1 or TRBD2 (5 bases each). Germline V gene sequence: CDR1 MDHEN, CDR2 SYDVKM. CDR3 length: 15 residues. The germline V and J ends were trimmed by 5 bases and 6 bases, with 17 bases remaining between them.

V gene TRBV12-3 or TRBV12-4 combines with J gene TRBJ2-3; a possible D gene is TRBD1 (6 bases). The CDR3 length is 15 residues. V was pared by 3 bases and J by 2 bases, with 12 bases between. DNA for the CDR3: TGTGCCAGCAGTTTTAGGGCAGGGGCCACAGATACGCAGTATTTT. Protein sequence: CASSFRAGATDTQYF.

The chain carries TRBV4-3 and TRBJ1-1; no clear D. Germline V gene data show CDR1 as LGHNA and CDR2 as YSLEER. V was clipped by 0 bases and J by 8 bases, with 10 bases between them. The CDR3 is 13 residues long. In DNA, the CDR3 is TGCGCCAGCAGCCAAGATGTACCCGCGGAAGCTTTCTTT. As protein: CASSQDVPAEAFF.

The chain's CDR3 is CASSHGMNTEAFF. In nucleotides, the CDR3 is TGTGCCAGCAGCCACGGGATGAACACTGAAGCTTTCTTT. The gene calls are TRBV6-2 or TRBV6-3 and TRBJ1-1, with D hard to call. Looked up from germline, CDR1 is MNHEY and CDR2 is SVGEGT. V gave up 6 bases and J gave up 0 bases, with 8 bases separating them. This CDR3 spans 13 amino acids.

The genes are TRBV5-1 and TRBJ1-2; D not certain. The germline gives CDR1 SGHRS, CDR2 YFSETQ. This CDR3 comprises 12 residues. Trimming left V 3 bases short and J 3 bases short, with 6 bases between. CDR3 sequence: CASSSADYGYTF. The CDR3 bases are TGCGCCAGCAGCTCGGCAGACTATGGCTACACCTTC.

V and J are TRBV7-9 and TRBJ1-1; tentative D call: TRBD1 (5 bases). CDR1 is SEHNR and CDR2 is FQNEAQ in the germline V gene (reference sequence). V was clipped by 6 bases and J by 10 bases, with 21 bases between them. CDR3 length: 14 amino acids. CDR3 nucleotide sequence: TGTGCCAGCAGTTCGGACACCCTCGGAAGGGGAGCTTTCTTT. It is translated as CASSSDTLGRGAFF.